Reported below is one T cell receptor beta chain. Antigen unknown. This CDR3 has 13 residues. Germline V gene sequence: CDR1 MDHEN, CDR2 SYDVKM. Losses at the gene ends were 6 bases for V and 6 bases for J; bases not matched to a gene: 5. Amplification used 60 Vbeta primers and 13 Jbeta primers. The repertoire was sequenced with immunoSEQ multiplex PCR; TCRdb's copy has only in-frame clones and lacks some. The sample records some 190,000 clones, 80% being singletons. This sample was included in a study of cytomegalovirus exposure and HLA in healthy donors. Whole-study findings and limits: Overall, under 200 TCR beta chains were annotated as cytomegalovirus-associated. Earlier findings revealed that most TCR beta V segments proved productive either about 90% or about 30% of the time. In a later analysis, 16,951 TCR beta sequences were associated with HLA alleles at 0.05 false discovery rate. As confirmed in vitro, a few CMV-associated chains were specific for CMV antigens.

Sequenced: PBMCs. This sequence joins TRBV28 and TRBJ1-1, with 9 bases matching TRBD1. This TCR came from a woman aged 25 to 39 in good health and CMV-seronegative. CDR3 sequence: CASRGQGTAEAFF. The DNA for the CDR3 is TGTGCCAGCAGAGGACAGGGGACCGCTGAAGCTTTCTTT.